This T cell receptor (beta chain) comes out of a study of blood T cell repertoires in COVID-19. Study details: The United States, Italy and Spain provided the acute and convalescent COVID-19 samples. From T cells, B-cell-depleted T cells, or PBMCs came the material, which was cDNA or gDNA.

Methods used by the authors: Estimated nucleated cell counts came from reference gene primer amplification. Libraries were prepared by immunoSEQ multiplex PCR; TCRdb keeps only in-frame clonotypes and omits some of them. The V and J calls and clone size were taken over from that table, and D and trimming were inferred from the DNA. Of around 300,000 clones in the sample, over 75% are singletons; the top ten hold over 2%. This CDR3 is 13 amino acids long. V lost 5 bases and J 3 bases, leaving 8 bases between the germline ends. Germline-derived CDR1 and CDR2 are MNHEY and SVGAGI. Participants' own reports of clinical history determined their cohort assignment.

V gene TRBV6-5 combines with J gene TRBJ1-5; TRBD1 is a possible D gene (5 bases). The TCR originated in a woman aged 18 to 35 who had recovered from COVID-19. Sequencing was performed on PBMCs or T cells enriched from blood (not recorded which). CDR3 residues: CASSTGFNQPQHF. The CDR3 DNA sequence: TGTGCCAGCAGTACAGGATTCAATCAGCCCCAGCATTTT.